Here is one TCR beta chain with its context. The antigen remains undetermined. The source of the sample is a study of T-cell memory formation after mild COVID-19. The CDR3 has 17 residues. J gave up 4 bases and V 3 bases, and 11 bases lay outside the gene matches. Germline values: CDR1 MGHRA, CDR2 YSYEKL. TCRdb passed the 5' RACE reads through MiXCR, listing each CDR3 protein once. The sample carries around 200,000 distinct CDR3 sequences, over 9.5% recorded once. The study's findings and limits: Contracting clones from day 15 to 85 showed balanced CD4/CD8; later expanders favored CD4+. SARS-CoV-2 specificity was not confirmed for second-wave clones peaking on day 37. Some responding clones appeared in pre-infection memory, suggesting cross-reactive memory joined.

The chain is built from TRBV4-1 and TRBJ1-1, with 10 bases identical to TRBD1. Material for sequencing was PBMCs or a T cell subset sorted from them (not recorded which). This sequence was found in a man in his late teens or twenties who had mild COVID-19 (a few samples of this study predate the infection). Cell type and time point are not known. The CDR3 is CASSHFLPRTGGTEAFF. The CDR3 nucleotides read TGCGCCAGCAGCCATTTCTTACCTAGGACAGGGGGCACTGAAGCTTTCTTT.